The sequence of this T cell receptor beta chain was determined in a study of beta chain features in type 1 diabetes. Since all of the isolated RNA was reverse transcribed, expressed TCRB transcripts were what got sequenced. Only in-frame clones appear in the TCRdb table, and some are missing; sequencing was by immunoSEQ multiplex PCR. The sample shows hundreds of thousands of clones, 12% to 15% of them seen only once. The CDR3 spans 16 residues. From germline, CDR1 is SGHVT and CDR2 SQSDAQ. The trim removed 0 bases at V and 1 base at J, leaving 5 bases unmatched. This clone was counted between two and nine times.

This chain uses TRBV7-4 with TRBJ2-7; 8 bases are shared with TRBD1. Specimen: central memory CD4+ T cells from blood. The clonotype comes from a man aged 25 to 45 in good health. The chain's CDR3 is CASSLATGQGSYEQYF. CDR3 sequence (DNA): TGTGCCAGCAGCTTAGCAACCGGACAGGGATCCTACGAGCAGTACTTC.